The TCR beta chain described here comes from a study of blood T cells in healthy people across ages. With a J-beta primer mix and a sample-barcoded 5' primer, a second PCR ran about 7 to 12 cycles. Via MiXCR, TCRdb re-called the 5' RACE reads, giving one row per CDR3 protein. The sample contains about 780,000 distinct CDR3 sequences, around 45% of which appear only once. Germline values: CDR1 SGHNT, CDR2 YYREEE (reference sequence). This CDR3 spans 15 amino acids. V was shortened by 2 bases and J by 6 bases, with 15 bases between the two germline ends. Investigators took around 11 milliliters of peripheral blood from every donor. PBMCs, at least 7 million per sample, were isolated. Extraction yielded at least 6 micrograms of total RNA per sample. The sample holds a few counts of this clonotype. The antigen is undetermined. Study-level results: Estimates based on one million T cells were treated as lower bounds.

The sample consisted of blood. The TCR sequence derives from a man at least 80 years old in good health. This sequence joins TRBV5-4 and TRBJ2-1; no definite D call. The CDR3 sequence: CASSFSWAELNEQFF. The CDR3, as DNA: TGTGCCAGCAGCTTCTCGTGGGCGGAGCTCAATGAGCAGTTCTTC.